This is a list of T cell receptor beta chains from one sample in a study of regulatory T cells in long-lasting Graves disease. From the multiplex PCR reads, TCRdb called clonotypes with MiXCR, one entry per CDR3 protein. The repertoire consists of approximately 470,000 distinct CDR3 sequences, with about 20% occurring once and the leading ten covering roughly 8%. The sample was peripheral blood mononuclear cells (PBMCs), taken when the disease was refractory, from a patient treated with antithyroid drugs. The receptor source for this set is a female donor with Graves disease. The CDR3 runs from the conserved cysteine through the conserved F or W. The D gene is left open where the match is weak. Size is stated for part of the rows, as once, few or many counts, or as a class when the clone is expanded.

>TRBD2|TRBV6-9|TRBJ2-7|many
TGTGCCAGCAGTTCAGGGACTAGCGGGAGGGCCCTCTCCTACGAGCAGTACTTC
CASSSGTSGRALSYEQYF
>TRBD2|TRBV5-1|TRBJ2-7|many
TGCGCCAGCAGCTTGGGTCTAGCGGGAGGATCCCACGAGCAGTACTTC
CASSLGLAGGSHEQYF
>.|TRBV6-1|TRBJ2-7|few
TGTGCCAGCAGCCCCTTTGGCGAGCAGTACTTC
CASSPFGEQYF
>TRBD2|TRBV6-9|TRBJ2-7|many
TGTGCCAGCAGTTTTCGAAGGCTAGCGGGGACCTACGAGCAGTACTTC
CASSFRRLAGTYEQYF
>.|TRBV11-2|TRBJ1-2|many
TGTGCCAGCAGCCGAGCCGGGGGGTCTAACTATGGCTACACCTTC
CASSRAGGSNYGYTF
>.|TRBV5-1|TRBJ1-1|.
TGCGCCAGCAGCTTGGCGACAGCTGGAAACACTGAAGCTTTCTTT
CASSLATAGNTEAFF
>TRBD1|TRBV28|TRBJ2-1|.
TGTGCCAGCAACTTCCCGGGACAGGGGATTGATGAGCAGTTCTTC
CASNFPGQGIDEQFF
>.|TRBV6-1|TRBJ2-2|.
TGTGCCAGCAGTGCTGGGCCGTACACCGGGGAGCTGTTTTTT
CASSAGPYTGELFF
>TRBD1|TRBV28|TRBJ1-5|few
TGTGCCACGATTAAACCGGGACAGGGGGCTGATCAGCCCCAGCATTTT
CATIKPGQGADQPQHF
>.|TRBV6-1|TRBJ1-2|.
TGTACCAGCAGGGAGACGGGTAACTATGGCTACACCTTC
CTSRETGNYGYTF
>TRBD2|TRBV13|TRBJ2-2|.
TGTGCCAGCAGGACTGCCGGGACTAGCGGGAGGGGCTACTCCGGGGAGCTGTTTTTT
CASRTAGTSGRGYSGELFF
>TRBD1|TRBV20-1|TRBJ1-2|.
TGCAGTGCTAGAGAAGGGGGACAGGGCTATGGCTACACCTTC
CSAREGGQGYGYTF
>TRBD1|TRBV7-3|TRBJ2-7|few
TGTGCCAGCAGCTTAATCCCCACAGGGGAATCAAGCGAGCAGTACTTC
CASSLIPTGESSEQYF
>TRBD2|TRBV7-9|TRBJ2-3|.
TGTGCCAGCAGCCCGACTAGCGGGGCGTCGGATACGCAGTATTTT
CASSPTSGASDTQYF
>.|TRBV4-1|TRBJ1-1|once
TGCGCCAGCAGCCGAACAGGGCCCGGCACTGAAGCTTTCTTT
CASSRTGPGTEAFF
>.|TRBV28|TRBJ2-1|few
TGTGCCAGCAGTAATGGGTTATCGGGGAATGAGCAGTTCTTC
CASSNGLSGNEQFF
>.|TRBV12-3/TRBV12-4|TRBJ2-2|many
TGTGCCAGCAGTTTTGGAGGGAGCGGGGAGCTGTTTTTT
CASSFGGSGELFF
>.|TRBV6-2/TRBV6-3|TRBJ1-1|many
TGTGCCAGCAGTTACGCAGTTAACACTGAAGCTTTCTTT
CASSYAVNTEAFF
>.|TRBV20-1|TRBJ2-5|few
TGCAGTGCTAGAGATGGGTTGGGGGTCAAGACCCAGTACTTC
CSARDGLGVKTQYF
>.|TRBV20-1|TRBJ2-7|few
TGCAGTGCTAGGTTCGGGAGCTCCTACGAGCAGTACTTC
CSARFGSSYEQYF
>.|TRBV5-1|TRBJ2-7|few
TGCGCCAGCATAGGCGGTTACCCCTACGAGCAGTACTTC
CASIGGYPYEQYF
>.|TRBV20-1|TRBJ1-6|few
TGCAGTGCTAGAGATCTGGACCGCTTTAATTCACCCCTCCACTTT
CSARDLDRFNSPLHF
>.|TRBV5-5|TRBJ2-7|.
TGTGCCAGCAGCTCCATTATAGGCTACGAGCAGTACTTC
CASSSIIGYEQYF
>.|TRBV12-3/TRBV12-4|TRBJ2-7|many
TGTGCCAGCAGTCTCAAGTGGGTGGGTACAGCCTACGAGCAGTACTTC
CASSLKWVGTAYEQYF
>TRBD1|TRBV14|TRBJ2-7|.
TGTGCCAGCAGCCAAGATGGGGCGACAGGGGGTTACTACGAGCAGTACTTC
CASSQDGATGGYYEQYF
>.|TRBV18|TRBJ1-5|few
TGTGCCAGCTCTCTGGGGCCAGGGTTCAATCAGCCCCAGCATTTT
CASSLGPGFNQPQHF
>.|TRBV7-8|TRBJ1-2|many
TGTGCCAGCAGCTTAACTCGGGCAGCCGATGGCTACACCTTC
CASSLTRAADGYTF
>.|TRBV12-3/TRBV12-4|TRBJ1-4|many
TGTGCCAGCAGTATCACAACTAATGAAAAACTGTTTTTT
CASSITTNEKLFF
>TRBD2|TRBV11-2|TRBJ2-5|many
TGTGCCAGCAGGTCACCGGGACTAGCCGTGGAGACCCAGTACTTC
CASRSPGLAVETQYF
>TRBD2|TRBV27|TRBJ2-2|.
TGTGCCAGCAGTGGCCGTAGCGGGAGGATCACCGGGGAGCTGTTTTTT
CASSGRSGRITGELFF
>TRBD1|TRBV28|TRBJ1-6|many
TGTGCCAGCAGTTTATTGACAGGGAATTCACCCCTCCACTTT
CASSLLTGNSPLHF
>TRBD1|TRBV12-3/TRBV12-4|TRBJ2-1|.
TGTGCCAGCGCTCAAGGACAGGGTTGGAATGAGCAGTTCTTC
CASAQGQGWNEQFF
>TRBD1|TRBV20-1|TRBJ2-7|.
TGCAGTGCTAAAACAGGGGCTGAGCAGTACTTC
CSAKTGAEQYF
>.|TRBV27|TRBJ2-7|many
TGTGCCAGCAGTTTATCGAGGAGGAACGAGCAGTACTTC
CASSLSRRNEQYF
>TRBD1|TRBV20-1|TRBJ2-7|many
TGCAGTGCTGAAATTGACAGGGGGCTTAATTACGAGCAGTACTTC
CSAEIDRGLNYEQYF
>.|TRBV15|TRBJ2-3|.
TGTGCCACCAGCAGTACTCGTGACAGACGCACAGATACGCAGTATTTT
CATSSTRDRRTDTQYF
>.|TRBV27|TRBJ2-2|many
TGTGCCAGCACTCTGGGGGGCGGCGGGGAGCTGTTTTTT
CASTLGGGGELFF
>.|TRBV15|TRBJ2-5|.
TGTGCGAGCGGGTCCCCCGACCAGTACTTC
CASGSPDQYF
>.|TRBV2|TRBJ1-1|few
TGTGCCAGCAGTCCAGGACGGGCCACTGAAGCTTTCTTT
CASSPGRATEAFF
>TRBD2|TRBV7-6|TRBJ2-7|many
TGTGCCAGCAGCCCCCGATTAGCGGGCGCCGAGCAGTACTTC
CASSPRLAGAEQYF
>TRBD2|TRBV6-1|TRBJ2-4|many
TGTGCCAGCACATTACTAGCGGGAGGAAGAGCCAAAAACATTCAGTACTTC
CASTLLAGGRAKNIQYF
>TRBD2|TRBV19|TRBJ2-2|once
TGTGCCAGTACTCGTTTAGCGGGAGACACCGGGGAGCTGTTTTTT
CASTRLAGDTGELFF
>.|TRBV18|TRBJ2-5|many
TGTGCCAGCTCACCTTTGGGGACGTGGGTCGAAGAGACCCAGTACTTC
CASSPLGTWVEETQYF
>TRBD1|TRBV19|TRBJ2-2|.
TGTGCCAGTAGGGGGGACAGGCCACTAGCTAACACCGGGGAGCTGTTTTTT
CASRGDRPLANTGELFF
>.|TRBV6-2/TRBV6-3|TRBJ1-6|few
TGTGCCAGCAGTGGTTCGATCGGGCTATCGAATTCACCCCTCCACTTT
CASSGSIGLSNSPLHF
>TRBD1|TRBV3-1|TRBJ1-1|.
TGTGCCAGCAGCGCCAAACCAGGGGGCACTGAAGCTTTCTTT
CASSAKPGGTEAFF
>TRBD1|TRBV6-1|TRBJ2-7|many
TGTGCCAGCAACCTCGGACAGGCAATCTACGAGCAGTACTTC
CASNLGQAIYEQYF